This T cell receptor (beta chain) was recovered during a study of PD-1 blockade in classical Hodgkin lymphoma. Study-wide results and limits: Compared with baseline, CD4+ but not CD8+ TCR diversity had risen significantly by C4D1. Baseline diversity in complete responders resembled that of newly diagnosed patients. In newly diagnosed patients, baseline TCR diversity was reportedly below that of healthy donors.

The method was immunoSEQ multiplex PCR; TCRdb's version includes in-frame clones alone and lacks a portion of them. Of 55,000 to 80,000 clones listed, about 91% are singletons. Relapses following autologous stem cell transplantation were seen in all patients, with brentuximab vedotin exposure varying. Best outcomes ranged across complete response, partial response and progressive disease. CDR3 length: 12 residues. Looked up from germline, CDR1 is MNHEY and CDR2 is SVGAGI. V lost 5 bases, J lost 6 bases, and 10 bases lay in between. Comment on this clone: As yet, its antigen is unknown.

This sequence joins TRBV6-5 and TRBJ1-2; a possible D gene is TRBD1 (6 bases). The sequences come from peripheral blood mononuclear cells (PBMCs), collected at baseline. This TCR derives from a human donor with classical Hodgkin lymphoma. The DNA of the CDR3 is TGTGCCAGCAGTCTACAGGGCCATGGCTACACCTTC. Translation gives CASSLQGHGYTF.